What follows is one T cell receptor (beta chain) and its context. Each CDR3 protein is one row after TCRdb ran MiXCR on the 5' RACE reads. The table records approximately 70,000 distinct CDR3 sequences, about an eighth of them present only once. This sample is drawn from a study of early T cells in non-severe SARS-CoV-2 infection. Sequenced material: whole blood. The clonotype originates from an adult who was a healthcare worker with PCR-confirmed SARS-CoV-2 infection or an uninfected control (not recorded which).

The CDR3 DNA sequence: TGTGCCAGCAGCTTAGATTACCAAGAATACAATGAGCAGTTCTTC. Translation gives CASSLDYQEYNEQFF. This chain connects TRBV11-3 to TRBJ2-1; D not certain. This CDR3 is 15 amino acids long. The V gene's germline CDR1 is SGHNT and CDR2 YENEEA. Deletions cut 0 bases from V and 4 bases from J, with 10 bases between.